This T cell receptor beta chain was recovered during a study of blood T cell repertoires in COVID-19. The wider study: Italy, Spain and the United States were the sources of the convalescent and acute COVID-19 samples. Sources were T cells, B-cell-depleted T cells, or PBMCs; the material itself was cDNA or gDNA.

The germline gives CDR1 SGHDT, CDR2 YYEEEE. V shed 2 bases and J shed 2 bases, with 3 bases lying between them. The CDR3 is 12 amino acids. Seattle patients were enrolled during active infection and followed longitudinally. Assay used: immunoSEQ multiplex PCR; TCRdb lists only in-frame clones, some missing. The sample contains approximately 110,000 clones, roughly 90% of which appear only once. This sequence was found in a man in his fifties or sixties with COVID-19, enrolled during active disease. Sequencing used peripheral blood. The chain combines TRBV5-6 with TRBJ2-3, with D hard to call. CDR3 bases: TGTGCCAGCAGCTTCCTCACAGATACGCAGTATTTT. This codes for CASSFLTDTQYF. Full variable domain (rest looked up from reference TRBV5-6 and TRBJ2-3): DAGVTQSPTHLIKTRGQQVTLRCSPKSGHDTVSWYQQALGQGPQFIFQYYEEEERQRGNFPDRFSGHQFPNYSSELNVNALLLGDSALYLCASSFLTDTQYFGPGTRLTVL.